This T cell receptor beta chain came from a study of cytomegalovirus exposure and HLA in healthy donors (dated by TCRdb to about 2017). Regarding the study in general: In an earlier analysis of 587 of the donors, roughly 300 Gb of sequence data and 95 million to 130 million unique TCR beta sequences from some 170 million T cells were reported. Roughly 320 gigabases of sequencing data and around 90 million unique TCR sequences made up an early release that covered approximately 620 HLA-typed donors. Among the 398 genotyped donors, around 81% belonged to the genetic ancestry cluster associated with self-reported Caucasian donors. The study aimed to test whether cataloging public T cell receptors could reveal signatures of past pathogen exposure. Using immunosequencing, the study profiled T cell repertoires from 666 subjects and related those repertoires to cytomegalovirus serostatus. Along with the roughly 710-subject first cohort, a separate validation cohort of over a hundred different subjects was used. The study combined high-throughput TCR immunosequencing, statistical association of individual TCRs with disease status, and machine learning to predict cytomegalovirus infection status. To study patterns of TCR occurrence, a later analysis re-analyzed previously published TCR beta repertoires from under 750 donors and added high-resolution HLA genotyping. The later analysis used no new phenotypic data to find candidate immune exposures, relying instead on TCR beta sequences and their occurrence across donors. To decide whether each TCR beta V gene segment behaved as functional or pseudogenic, an earlier analysis of several hundred of the donors relied on high-throughput TCR beta sequencing. Donor age, sex, ethnicity and CMV serostatus were collected together with the repertoire data. A later genetic analysis used genome-wide SNP genotypes for about 55% of the 666 donors, treating that subset as a discovery cohort. All discovery cohort repertoires had been generated on a single sequencing platform. Class I and class II HLA loci were covered by the typing at four-digit resolution. The number of donors typed differed by locus, with roughly 620-630 for A, B, C, DRB1 and DQB1, around 520 for DQA1, approximately 580 for DPA1, and approximately 470 for DPB1. Because of strong linkage in the cohort, roughly five DR-DQ haplotypes were treated as single units for association and clustering. Among some 410 genotyped donors of the cohort, an average of around 250,000 unique TCR beta nucleotide sequences was sequenced per donor, of which about 18% were non-productive.

Libraries were constructed by the immunoSEQ multiplex PCR assay. A mixture of 60 forward primers for TCR Vbeta segments and 13 reverse primers for TCR Jbeta segments was used in the multiplex PCR. A multiplex PCR assay on genomic DNA amplified the CDR3 region of rearranged TCR beta genes. The amplified TCR beta libraries were sequenced on the Illumina HiSeq System as 87-base-pair reads. Under the source paper's analysis protocol: A later analysis tallied tens of millions of unique TCR beta chains across the 610 or so repertoires, and some 10 million of those chains were shared by two or more donors. Raw reads were error-corrected and collapsed into unique sequences by a nearest-neighbor algorithm in which closely related sequences were merged to remove PCR and sequencing errors. Alignment of CDR3 sequences to IMGT reference sequences was used to assign V, D and J gene segments. Each retained sequence needed at least a six-nucleotide match to both a V gene segment and a J gene segment. A rearrangement counted as productive if the CDR3 had no stop codons and remained in frame with V and J, and every other rearrangement counted as non-productive. Following IMGT convention, CDR3 was defined as the stretch from the second conserved V-encoded cysteine to the conserved J-encoded phenylalanine. The earlier analysis of about 610 of the donors excluded sequences that lacked an unambiguous match to a single V gene segment. In an earlier analysis of approximately 590 of the donors, V segments were called functional above 56.7% productive rearrangements and were called segregating when the between-donor standard deviation exceeded 5%. To diagnose cytomegalovirus status from the catalog of TCR beta chain sequences, a statistical classification framework was built. In a later analysis, TCR nucleotide sequences were compared against IMGT/GENE-DB human TR gene sequences so that V and J genes could be assigned. A later analysis assigned CDR3 sequences and most-parsimonious VDJ recombination scenarios with the TCRdist pipeline. In a later analysis, each TCR beta chain was defined by its CDR3 amino acid sequence together with its V-gene family, and reads without a unique V-gene family were excluded. In a later analysis, approximately 590 highly shared, low-generation-probability nucleotide sequences were removed to address suspected cross-contamination and a sequencing artifact. In a later analysis, a clonal expansion index for each public chain was calculated from normalized within-repertoire ranks of inferred template counts. Generation probabilities in a later analysis came from a VDJ recombination model fitted to out-of-frame rearrangements, and those results were checked against IGoR. Hypergeometric tests were used in a later analysis to score TCR-TCR, TCR-HLA and TCR-CMV co-occurrence, with a repertoire-size bias correction applied to the TCR pairs. A later analysis estimated false discovery rates by permuting HLA or CMV assignments 20 times. A later analysis grouped co-occurring TCRs with DBSCAN, adding TCRdist sequence similarity when clustering within HLA-allele-positive subsets. For co-occurrence clustering, repertoires with fewer than 30,000 or more than 120,000 public chains were excluded, along with four to six repertoires with anomalous nucleotide sharing. This immuneACCESS table, as held by TCRdb, lists in-frame sequences with V and J called but not all clones. Of the missing ones, under half trace to an unresolved V gene in checked studies; the others have no known cause. From that table come the V and J calls and clone size; the DNA was used to work out D and trimming. Across this sample there are 100,000 to 120,000 clones, with 65% to 85% seen only once. Jointly, the top ten make up roughly 6% of the sample.

The CDR3 starts with the cysteine, ends with the phenylalanine, and has 12 residues. The retained sequence is limited to the CDR3, 36 bases, with the frame set at the first base. The CDR1 and CDR2 encoded by the germline V gene (reference sequence) are LNHDA and SQIVND. The trim is 9 bases for V and 1 base for J, with a gap of 9 bases between the germline ends. In the case of this clone: Its antigen specificity is not known. No qualities accompany the bases; no much larger clone lies one base away.

What the study reported, not specific to this receptor: Compared with equally common non-associated chains, HLA-associated TCR beta chains in a later analysis were more clonally expanded and had lower generation probabilities. In a later analysis, most CMV-associated TCR beta chains were found to appear HLA-restricted, with HLA associations seemingly driven largely by CMV exposure. In an earlier analysis of approximately 600 of the donors, most TCR beta V segments were observed in productive rearrangements about 90% or about 30% of the time, broadly matching IMGT annotations. Some IMGT-functional V segments, including TRBV6-2 and TRBV6-3, could not be told apart with the 87-base-pair reads, so those segments were excluded. In a later analysis, TCR association rates were found to vary across HLA loci, with the most associated TCRs seen for DRB1 alleles and the fewest for HLA-C alleles. Because HLA typing was missing for some donors at each locus, association tests included only the typed subset. The classifier was reported to diagnose cytomegalovirus status with high specificity and sensitivity in both the original cohort and the validation cohort. Only TCR beta chains were sequenced in this cohort, and the absence of alpha or paired-chain data limited detectable features. The study listed around 160 TCR beta chains as associated with cytomegalovirus. A few of the identified cytomegalovirus-associated TCR beta chains were confirmed in vitro to be specific for cytomegalovirus antigens. The authors suggested that the approach could potentially be extended to other disease states and immunological phenotypes. The sequencing pipeline was judged likely to have produced a cluster of highly shared sequence variants as a technical artifact. V-gene and J-gene trimming of TCR beta chains was associated with a missense DCLRE1C variant in a later genetic analysis, and the association was replicated in an independent cohort. Linkage disequilibrium might explain the correlated functional status among segregating V segments, but an unknown experimental factor could not be excluded. Roughly uniform sequencing depth across donors was assumed in presence/absence analyses, although this assumption may not hold. In a later analysis, several top co-occurrence clusters were reported to appear linked to parvovirus B19, influenza, CMV and Epstein-Barr virus. The only immune exposure information available for the cohort was CMV serostatus. Most TCR sequences were observed very rarely across donors, whereas some public TCRs were present in many individuals. A later genetic analysis reported fewer N-insertions in productive TCRs among donors in an Asian-associated ancestry cluster than the 666-donor mean. Approximately 16 rarely observed V segments, including chromosome 9 orphons, were excluded from the earlier analysis of about 600 of the donors because counts were too low. A further reported finding was that TCR beta sequences accurately predicted the HLA-A and HLA-B alleles for most subjects in the first cohort. A later analysis associated 15,000 or so TCR beta sequences with specific HLA alleles at a false discovery rate of 0.05. When HLA alleles, especially DR and DQ, strongly co-occurred, attributing TCR associations to individual alleles was difficult.

The cohort was made up of 666 healthy bone marrow donors. At the time of sampling, all cohort members were nominally healthy, though unrecorded immune exposures were likely present. The donor tested CMV seropositive, placing the donor among the roughly 300 seropositive members of the cohort. A peripheral blood sample was provided by each donor, and peripheral blood mononuclear cells were used for TCR beta sequencing. Genomic DNA extraction from the blood cell samples was performed with the Qiagen DNeasy Blood Extraction Kit. The sequencing input was PBMCs. The clonotype was recovered from a man between 25 and 39 years old in good health and CMV-seropositive. This sequence uses TRBV19 and TRBJ2-5; the D gene is perhaps TRBD1, on 6 matching bases. The nucleotide sequence reads TGTGCCAGCCGGACAGCCCAAGAGACCCAGTACTTC. The translation is CASRTAQETQYF.